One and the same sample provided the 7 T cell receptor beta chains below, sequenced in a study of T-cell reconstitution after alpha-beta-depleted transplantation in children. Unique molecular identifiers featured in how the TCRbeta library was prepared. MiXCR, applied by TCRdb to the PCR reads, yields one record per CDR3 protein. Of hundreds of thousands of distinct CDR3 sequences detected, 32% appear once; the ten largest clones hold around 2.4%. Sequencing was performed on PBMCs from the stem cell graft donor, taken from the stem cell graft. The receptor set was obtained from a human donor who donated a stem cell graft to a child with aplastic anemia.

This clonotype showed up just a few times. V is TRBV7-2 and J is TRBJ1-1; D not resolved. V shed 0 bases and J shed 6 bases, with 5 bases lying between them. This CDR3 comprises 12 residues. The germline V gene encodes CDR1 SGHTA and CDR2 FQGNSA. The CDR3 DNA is TGTGCCAGCAGCTTAGCGAGCCCTGAAGCTTTCTTT. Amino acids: CASSLASPEAFF.

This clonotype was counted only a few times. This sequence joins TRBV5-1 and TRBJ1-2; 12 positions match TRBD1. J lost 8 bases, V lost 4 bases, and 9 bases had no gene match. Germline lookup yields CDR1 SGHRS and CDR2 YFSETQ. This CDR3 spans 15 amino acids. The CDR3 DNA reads TGCGCCAGCAGCGTTTCCGGGACAGGGGGCTCAGGCTACACCTTC. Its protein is CASSVSGTGGSGYTF.

The CDR3 region has the DNA TGTGCCAGCAGCCCTAACAGGGGCCCCCCTCAAAACATTCAGTACTTC. Residues: CASSPNRGPPQNIQYF. The chain combines TRBV7-9 with TRBJ2-4; TRBD1 agrees at 7 bases. The V gene end was trimmed by 5 bases and the J gene end by 5 bases; junction bases not matched to a gene: 12. Per the germline V gene, CDR1 is SEHNR and CDR2 is FQNEAQ (reference sequence). This CDR3 region has 16 residues.

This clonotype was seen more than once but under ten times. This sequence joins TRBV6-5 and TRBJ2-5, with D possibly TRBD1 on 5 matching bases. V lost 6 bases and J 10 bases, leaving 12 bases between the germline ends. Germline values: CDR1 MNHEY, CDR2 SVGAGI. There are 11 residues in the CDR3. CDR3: CASSQGVGQYF. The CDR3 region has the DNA TGTGCCAGCAGCCAAGGGGTTGGCCAGTACTTC.

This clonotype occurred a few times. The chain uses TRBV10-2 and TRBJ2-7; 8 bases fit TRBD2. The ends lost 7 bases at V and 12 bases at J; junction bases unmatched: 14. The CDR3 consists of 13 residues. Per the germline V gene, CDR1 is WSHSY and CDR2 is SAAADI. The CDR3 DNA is TGCGCCAGCATGGGTGTTTATAGCGGGAAGGTGTACGTC. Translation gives CASMGVYSGKVYV.

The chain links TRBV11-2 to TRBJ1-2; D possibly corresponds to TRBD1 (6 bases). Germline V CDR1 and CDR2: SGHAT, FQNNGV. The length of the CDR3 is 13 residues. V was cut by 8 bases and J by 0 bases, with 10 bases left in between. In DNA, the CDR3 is TGTGCCAGCGGCCGACAGGCTAACTATGGCTACACCTTC. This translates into CASGRQANYGYTF.

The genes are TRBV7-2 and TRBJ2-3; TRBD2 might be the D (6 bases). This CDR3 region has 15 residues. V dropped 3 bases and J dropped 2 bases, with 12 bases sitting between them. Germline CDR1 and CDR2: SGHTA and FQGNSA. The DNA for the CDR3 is TGTGCCAGCAGCTTGGCTAGCGCCGTCACAGATACGCAGTATTTT. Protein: CASSLASAVTDTQYF.